Listed below are T cell receptor beta chains from one sample, sequenced in a study of T-cell reconstitution after alpha-beta-depleted transplantation in children. TCRdb reprocessed the PCR reads via MiXCR and lists one record per CDR3 protein. The table shows about 200,000 distinct CDR3 sequences, with 7% to 9% occurring only once. Material: PBMCs, mostly from graft donor cells, obtained 360 days after TCRalphabeta/CD19-depleted stem cell transplant. The receptor set was obtained from a male patient aged 2 to 10 who had a stem cell transplant for acute myeloid leukemia, so the T cells may come from the graft donor. CDR3s include the opening cysteine and the closing phenylalanine or tryptophan. Fields, in order: D gene, clone size, J gene, V gene, CDR3 protein, CDR3 DNA. D genes are given only for firm matches. Expanded clones get a size class; other rows say once, few or many, or leave the size out.

>NA|NA|TRBJ2-2|TRBV10-2
CASSGVRGSTGELFF
TGCGCCAGCAGTGGGGTCAGGGGATCGACCGGGGAGCTGTTTTTT
>TRBD1|once|TRBJ2-7|TRBV4-1
CASSQGTGRSYEQYF
TGCGCCAGCAGCCAAGGGACAGGGCGCTCCTACGAGCAGTACTTC
>TRBD1|NA|TRBJ2-3|TRBV5-1
CASSLQGAPTDTQYF
TGCGCCAGCAGCTTACAGGGGGCCCCCACAGATACGCAGTATTTT
>NA|few|TRBJ2-1|TRBV4-3
CASSQRATQTHEQFF
TGCGCCAGCAGCCAAAGAGCAACCCAGACTCATGAGCAGTTCTTC
>TRBD1|NA|TRBJ2-4|TRBV20-1
CSATDRTGALTDIQYF
TGCAGTGCTACGGACCGAACAGGGGCGCTGACGGACATTCAGTACTTC
>TRBD1|NA|TRBJ2-7|TRBV27
CASSFRDRGPEQYF
TGTGCCAGCAGTTTTCGGGACAGGGGACCAGAGCAGTACTTC
>NA|many|TRBJ2-5|TRBV20-1
CSARASLRAQYF
TGCAGTGCTAGGGCCTCTTTAAGGGCCCAGTACTTC
>NA|few|TRBJ1-6|TRBV20-1
CSARAQIYSPLHF
TGCAGTGCTAGAGCGCAGATTTATTCACCCCTCCACTTT
>TRBD1|many|TRBJ2-1|TRBV20-1
CSAGQGHNEQFF
TGCAGTGCAGGACAGGGCCACAATGAGCAGTTCTTC
>TRBD2|many|TRBJ2-5|TRBV10-3
CAISEQAGGPPSLKETQYF
TGTGCCATCAGTGAGCAAGCGGGGGGGCCACCTTCCCTTAAAGAGACCCAGTACTTC
>NA|NA|TRBJ2-5|TRBV29-1
CSVEDSPGETQYF
TGCAGCGTTGAAGATAGCCCTGGGGAGACCCAGTACTTC
>NA|many|TRBJ2-2|TRBV5-8
CASSSKGRAPGELFF
TGTGCCAGCAGCTCTAAGGGCCGCGCCCCCGGGGAGCTGTTTTTT
>TRBD1|few|TRBJ2-3|TRBV10-3
CAIRDRGMSDTQYF
TGTGCCATCAGGGACAGGGGAATGTCAGATACGCAGTATTTT
>TRBD1|few|TRBJ1-5|TRBV5-1
CASSFGQGEQPQHF
TGCGCCAGCAGCTTTGGACAGGGTGAACAGCCCCAGCATTTT
>NA|many|TRBJ1-1|TRBV6-5
CASRLNTEAFF
TGTGCCAGCAGATTGAACACTGAAGCTTTCTTT
>NA|NA|TRBJ1-2|TRBV3-1
CASSQGRIFYGYTF
TGTGCCAGCAGCCAAGGCAGGATCTTCTATGGCTACACCTTC
>NA|NA|TRBJ1-4|TRBV5-1
CASSSSYRAPGGLFF
TGCGCCAGCAGCTCCTCCTACAGGGCACCGGGGGGGCTGTTTTTT
>TRBD1|NA|TRBJ2-5|TRBV29-1
CSVVTGDQETQYF
TGCAGCGTTGTAACAGGGGATCAAGAGACCCAGTACTTC
>TRBD1|few|TRBJ2-1|TRBV10-3
CAISEPTGGPYNEQFF
TGTGCCATCAGTGAGCCGACAGGGGGCCCCTACAATGAGCAGTTCTTC
>NA|few|TRBJ2-1|TRBV25-1
CASIDNFYEQFF
TGTGCCAGCATCGACAACTTCTATGAGCAGTTCTTC
>TRBD2|few|TRBJ2-1|TRBV4-3
CASSPAVAGGDNEQFF
TGCGCCAGCAGCCCGGCCGTAGCGGGAGGGGACAATGAGCAGTTCTTC
>NA|few|TRBJ1-1|TRBV9
CASSVAGWSLEAFF
TGTGCCAGCAGCGTAGCTGGATGGTCACTCGAAGCTTTCTTT
>NA|NA|TRBJ2-1|TRBV11-1
CASSLYRVGGPMVYYNEQFF
TGTGCCAGCAGCTTATACCGGGTGGGAGGACCGATGGTATACTACAATGAGCAGTTCTTC
>TRBD2|few|TRBJ2-1|TRBV20-1
CSANPLAGNAEQFF
TGCAGTGCTAACCCCCTAGCGGGAAATGCCGAGCAGTTCTTC
>NA|many|TRBJ2-1|TRBV28
CASSLDLARLDNEQFF
TGTGCCAGCAGTTTGGATCTAGCCAGGTTGGACAATGAGCAGTTCTTC
>TRBD2|many|TRBJ2-7|TRBV20-1
CSARSSGTLIYEQYF
TGCAGTGCTAGGTCCAGCGGGACCCTTATTTACGAGCAGTACTTC
>TRBD1|few|TRBJ1-5|TRBV20-1
CSASQGSAGNQPQHF
TGCAGTGCTTCACAGGGGTCGGCTGGCAATCAGCCCCAGCATTTT
>NA|few|TRBJ2-3|TRBV7-6
CASTPLKGISADTQYF
TGTGCCAGCACCCCCCTTAAGGGGATCAGCGCAGATACGCAGTATTTT
>TRBD2|few|TRBJ2-1|TRBV5-1
CASSLEAGGPYNEQFF
TGCGCCAGCAGCTTGGAGGCGGGGGGTCCTTACAATGAGCAGTTCTTC
>NA|few|TRBJ2-7|TRBV9
CASSPDKADPLRVQYF
TGTGCCAGCAGCCCGGACAAGGCCGACCCCCTACGAGTGCAGTACTTC
>TRBD2|many|TRBJ2-7|TRBV5-1
CASRAPGTLAGIIHEQYF
TGCGCCAGCAGAGCTCCCGGGACCCTAGCGGGAATCATCCACGAGCAGTACTTC
>NA|few|TRBJ2-7|TRBV5-1
CASSGSAGTLSYEQYF
TGCGCCAGCAGCGGATCCGCCGGGACTTTATCCTACGAGCAGTACTTC
>NA|many|TRBJ1-4|TRBV12-3/TRBV12-4
CASSFVGRGEKLFF
TGTGCCAGCAGTTTCGTCGGCCGGGGTGAAAAACTGTTTTTT
>NA|NA|TRBJ2-2|TRBV4-1
CASSRFTGELFF
TGCGCCAGCAGCCGATTCACCGGGGAGCTGTTTTTT
>TRBD2|many|TRBJ2-1|TRBV7-8
CASSRTLAGVNPYNEQFF
TGTGCCAGCAGCCGCACACTAGCGGGGGTGAATCCCTACAATGAGCAGTTCTTC
>NA|many|TRBJ1-4|TRBV20-1
CSARDQGERDHEKLFF
TGCAGTGCTAGAGATCAGGGAGAGAGGGATCACGAAAAACTGTTTTTT
>NA|many|TRBJ2-1|TRBV20-1
CSARDLIEYNEQFF
TGCAGTGCTAGAGACCTGATAGAGTACAATGAGCAGTTCTTC